Below, 8 T cell receptor beta chains from the same sample are listed, as sequenced in a study of Graves' ophthalmopathy and Graves' hyperthyroidism (dated by TCRdb to 2017 to 2018). This sample was sequenced with an Illumina HiSeq 2000. For repertoire sequencing, the TCR beta CDR3 regions were amplified from RNA transcripts. A first-round RT-PCR used HTBI primers with the Qiagen OneStep RT-PCR kit, followed by a second-round multiplex PCR, size selection and purification. TCRdb reanalyzed the raw reads on its own, using fastp at Q25 for trimming and MiXCR for clone calling, and kept in-frame beta chains. All rows with the same CDR3 protein become a single entry with the most common DNA and genes. This sample holds hundreds of thousands of distinct CDR3 sequences; about 20% were observed only once. More than 5.5% of the sample lies in the top ten. Sequencing was carried out using peripheral blood. Receptors originate from a woman between 18 and 29 years old with stable Graves' hyperthyroidism. Some clones in this sample may be carry-over from other donors' samples. Donor details come from another sample of the same person, matched by shared clones.

This clonotype was counted many times. The V call is TRBV3-1, the J call TRBJ2-5; no clear D. CDR1 LGHDT and CDR2 YNNKEL come from the germline V gene (reference sequence). The CDR3 spans 13 residues. Trimming left V 4 bases short and J 2 bases short, with 8 bases between. The CDR3 coding sequence is TGTGCCAGCAGCCCCGATCCTCAAGAGACCCAGTACTTC. This sequence encodes CASSPDPQETQYF.

This clonotype was counted at least ten times. V gene TRBV12-3 or TRBV12-4 combines with J gene TRBJ2-2; D possibly matches TRBD1 or TRBD2 (5 bases each). V was shortened by 6 bases and J by 5 bases, with 13 bases between the two germline ends. This CDR3 contains 14 residues. The CDR3 region has the DNA TGTGCCAGCAGCCCCGGGACGAGGACCGGGGAGCTGTTTTTT. Its protein is CASSPGTRTGELFF.

Regarding this clonotype: The germline gene is not matched at one end of the junction; a read error may be the cause. The chain uses TRBV5-1 and TRBJ1-6; tentative D call: TRBD1 (6 bases). CDR1 and CDR2 (germline): SGHRS, YFSETQ. This CDR3 is 15 amino acids long. The CDR3 region is CASSLAHRANSHLHF. The CDR3 nucleotides read TGCGCCAGCAGCTTGGCCCACAGGGCGAATTCACACCTCCACTTT.

This clonotype turned up a few times. V gene TRBV6-2 or TRBV6-3 combines with J gene TRBJ1-1, with a possible D match to TRBD1 (6 bases). V lost 4 bases and J lost 4, with 13 bases in between. CDR1 is MNHEY, CDR2 SVGEGT, per germline. There are 14 residues in the CDR3. The CDR3 DNA is TGTGCCAGCAGTTCCAGGGGTAGTGGCACTGAAGCTTTCTTT. The encoded protein is CASSSRGSGTEAFF.

This chain uses TRBV10-2 with TRBJ2-7, with D tentatively TRBD1 (6 bases). The CDR3 spans 14 residues. Trimming pared 6 bases from V and 1 base from J, leaving 13 bases between. Germline V CDR1 and CDR2: WSHSY, SAAADI. The CDR3 region is CASSKDRLSYEQYF. The CDR3 bases are TGCGCCAGCAGCAAGGACAGACTATCCTACGAGCAGTACTTC.

The chain joins TRBV20-1 to TRBJ1-2; D may be TRBD1 (6 bases). Trimming removed 5 bases at V and 8 bases at J, with 30 bases between. Germline V gene sequence: CDR1 DFQATT, CDR2 SNEGSKA (reference sequence). CDR3 length: 17 amino acids. The chain's CDR3 is CSAPLGGQGSASRGYTF. CDR3 coding DNA: TGCAGTGCTCCCTTAGGGGGGCAGGGGTCCGCTTCGCGGGGCTACACCTTC.

This clonotype appeared many times. The chain carries TRBV30 and TRBJ1-3; unclear D gene. V lost 5 bases to trimming and J lost 0 bases, with 8 bases between them. The CDR3 totals 13 residues. Germline V CDR1 and CDR2: GTSNPN, SVGIG (reference sequence). The CDR3 nucleotides are TGTGCCTGGGGGGAACGCTCTGGAAACACCATATATTTT. This sequence encodes CAWGERSGNTIYF.

This clonotype was seen ten or more times. The V call is TRBV6-5, the J call TRBJ2-7; D gene unclear. Trimming cost V 2 bases and J 3 bases, with 11 bases left between them. The CDR3 has 14 residues. Germline values: CDR1 MNHEY, CDR2 SVGAGI. The DNA of the CDR3 is TGTGCCAGCAGTTACAGGGTGGGTGGCTACGAGCAGTACTTC. This translates into CASSYRVGGYEQYF.